This T cell receptor (beta chain) comes out of a study of beta chain features in type 1 diabetes. Study context: Cells sorted and examined across all samples totaled 85 million to 130 million. Study results and limitations: These data did not resolve whether HLA type affects TCRB rearrangement. An over-representation of cells with high TCR expression could result from cDNA sequencing. PCR might preferentially amplify shorter templates, equally in patients and controls. Shortening of TCRB CDR3s, moderate but significant, appeared in all four CD4+ subsets of Type 1 diabetes patients.

The ends were cut back, 0 bases at V and 5 bases at J, with 11 bases in the middle. Germline V gene lookup returns CDR1 SGHRS and CDR2 YFSETQ. This CDR3 comprises 15 residues. The whole isolated RNA underwent reverse transcription, so sequencing captured expressed TCRB transcripts. Assay used: immunoSEQ multiplex PCR; TCRdb lists only in-frame clones, some missing. Here the sample spans under 400,000 clones, around 12% being singletons. This clone was seen a handful of times. Its antigen is undetermined. The TCR sequence derives from a woman younger than 30 with type 1 diabetes. V and J are TRBV5-1 and TRBJ2-2; no definite D call. The source material was naive CD4+ T cells from blood. The CDR3 DNA sequence: TGCGCCAGCAGCTTGGAATGGCCCTCAACCGGGGAGCTGTTTTTT. This translates into CASSLEWPSTGELFF.